A single sample is the source of the 12 T cell receptor beta chains below, sequenced in a study of blood T cell repertoires in COVID-19. Here immunoSEQ multiplex PCR was the method, and the copy in TCRdb shows in-frame clones only, minus some. The table records approximately 200,000 clones, roughly 88% of them present only once. Specimen: PBMCs or T cells enriched from blood (not recorded which). These receptors all stem from a woman aged 25 to 39 who had been exposed to COVID-19.

The chain joins TRBV11-2 to TRBJ2-7; the D gene is possibly TRBD1 (6 bases). CDR1 and CDR2 from the germline V gene are SGHAT and FQNNGV. The CDR3 consists of 14 residues. Between the trimmed V and J ends, which lost 4 bases and 1 base, there was a span of 11 bases. CDR3 amino acids: CASSSQGSSYEQYF. DNA for the CDR3: TGTGCCAGCAGCTCACAGGGTTCTTCCTACGAGCAGTACTTC.

The rearrangement uses TRBV3-1 (or the pseudogene TRBV3-2) and TRBJ1-1; maybe TRBD1 (5 bases). This CDR3 has 17 residues. CDR1 and CDR2 (germline): LGHDT, YNNKEL (reference sequence). With 0 bases removed from V and 0 bases from J, the gap between germline ends came to 14 bases. The CDR3 nucleotides read TGTGCCAGCAGCCAAGATTATGTGACAGACATGAACACTGAAGCTTTCTTT. Translating it yields CASSQDYVTDMNTEAFF.

J is TRBJ2-7 and V is TRBV15, with a possible D match to TRBD2 (6 bases). Trimming stripped 0 bases from V and 3 bases from J, with 18 bases between. Looked up from germline, CDR1 is LNHNV and CDR2 is YYDKDF (reference sequence). The CDR3 consists of 17 residues. CDR3 in DNA: TGTGCCACCAGCAGAGATACCCATAGGGAGGCAAACTACGAGCAGTACTTC. Its translation: CATSRDTHREANYEQYF. Full variable domain (outside the CDR3, taken from reference TRBV15 and TRBJ2-7): DAMVIQNPRYQVTQFGKPVTLSCSQTLNHNVMYWYQQKSSQAPKLLFHYYDKDFNNEADTPDNFQSRRPNTSFCFLDIRSPGLGDTAMYLCATSRDTHREANYEQYFGPGTRLTVT.

This clone was recorded once. V is TRBV10-2 and J is TRBJ2-7; 10 positions match TRBD2. The V gene end was trimmed by 4 bases and the J gene end by 0 bases; junction bases not matched to a gene: 3. Germline CDR1 is WSHSY and CDR2 is SAAADI. This CDR3 has 15 amino acids. The CDR3 loop reads CASSGVAGGSYEQYF. CDR3 in DNA: TGCGCCAGCAGTGGGGTAGCGGGAGGCTCCTACGAGCAGTACTTC.

V and J are TRBV12-3 or TRBV12-4 and TRBJ1-1; tentatively, D is TRBD1 (5 bases). The V end was cut by 4 bases, the J end by 10 bases, with 13 bases between. The CDR3 has 12 amino acids. CDR3 amino acids: CASSSRGTRAFF. In DNA, the CDR3 is TGTGCCAGCAGTTCCCGGGGGACCCGAGCTTTCTTT.

The V gene is TRBV7-9, the J gene TRBJ1-1; TRBD1 might be the D (5 bases). CDR3 length equals 14 residues. V was shortened by 1 base and J by 5 bases, with 11 bases between the two germline ends. CDR1 SEHNR and CDR2 FQNEAQ come from the germline V gene (reference sequence). The CDR3 nucleotides are TGTGCCAGCAGCTTAGATAGGGGTGGAACTGAAGCTTTCTTT. Translated: CASSLDRGGTEAFF.

The chain has TRBV10-1 and TRBJ2-5, with 14 nucleotides matching TRBD2. The V segment lost 4 bases and the J segment 5 bases; nucleotides outside the gene matches: 9. The CDR3 contains 17 residues. Germline CDR1 is WNHNN and CDR2 is SYGVQD (reference sequence). For the CDR3, the DNA is TGCGCCAGCAGTGTACCGGGACTAGCGGGAGTGGTGGAGACCCAGTACTTC. Translation: CASSVPGLAGVVETQYF.

The gene calls are TRBV18 and TRBJ2-7, with a tentative D call TRBD1 (6 bases). This CDR3 spans 15 amino acids. V gave up 8 bases and J gave up 2 bases, with 19 bases separating them. Per germline, CDR1 KGHSH and CDR2 LQKENI. CDR3 nucleotides: TGTGCCAGCACCCCTTCAGGGGCCCCCACCTACGAGCAGTACTTC. Its translation: CASTPSGAPTYEQYF.

The J gene is TRBJ1-3, the V gene TRBV2; no reliable D call. The V gene's germline CDR1 is SNHLY and CDR2 FYNNEI. The length of the CDR3 is 13 residues. V was cut by 7 bases and J by 0 bases, with 7 bases left in between. DNA of the CDR3: TGTGCCAGCAACTTAAACTCTGGAAACACCATATATTTT. Translation: CASNLNSGNTIYF.

The chain links TRBV10-3 to TRBJ2-2, with D possibly TRBD2 on 5 matching bases. The V end was cut by 10 bases, the J end by 0 bases, with 15 bases between. The CDR3 covers 15 residues. Germline V CDR1 and CDR2: ENHRY, SYGVKD. Here the CDR3 DNA reads TGTGCCACCGAGGACTCAACGACGAACACCGGGGAGCTGTTTTTT. This translates into CATEDSTTNTGELFF.

In this sample, this clone turned up once. The rearrangement links TRBV9 to TRBJ2-3; the D gene is possibly TRBD2 (5 bases). The CDR3 loop spans 12 amino acids. V lost 1 base and J lost 5, with 5 bases in between. Germline CDR1 and CDR2: SGDLS and YYNGEE. CDR3 DNA sequence: TGTGCCAGCAGCGTACGGGGAGATACGCAGTATTTT. Encoded protein: CASSVRGDTQYF.

The chain couples TRBV18 to TRBJ2-2; 7 nucleotides align to TRBD1. Germline V gives CDR1 KGHSH, CDR2 LQKENI. The CDR3 totals 14 residues. J was trimmed by 7 bases and V by 2 bases; bases with no gene match: 4. The CDR3 sequence: CASSPDRVGGELFF. The CDR3 bases are TGTGCCAGCTCACCAGACAGGGTTGGCGGGGAGCTGTTTTTT.